The clone carrying this TCR beta chain was seen ten or more times. As yet, its antigen is unknown. These data belong to a study of T cells in Graves' hyperthyroidism and ophthalmopathy. For the study at large: Peripheral blood was taken when the disease was first diagnosed, before any treatment began.

PBMCs were collected from an approximately 9 ml volume of fresh peripheral blood. Study observations and caveats: Blood held most thyroid clonotypes expanded above 0.001 frequency.

The source material, RNA transcripts, was used to amplify TCR beta CDR3 regions. HTBI primers were used for first-round RT-PCR of the TCR CDR3. TCRdb re-analysed the multiplex PCR reads in MiXCR, keeping a single row per CDR3 protein. The repertoire holds 280,000 or so distinct CDR3 sequences, with roughly 15% as singletons. The CDR3 runs 17 residues. Germline CDR1 is LGHDT and CDR2 is YNNKEL (reference sequence). Trimming stripped 4 bases from V and 7 bases from J, with 24 bases between. This receptor was obtained from a woman aged 45-65 years with Graves' hyperthyroidism that later progressed to Graves' ophthalmopathy. This chain connects TRBV3-1 to TRBJ2-3; D could derive from TRBD1 or TRBD2 (5 bases each). The sequenced material came from blood. The CDR3 protein is CASSPGVARVTTNTQYF. CDR3 nucleotides: TGTGCCAGCAGCCCCGGTGTCGCCAGGGTGACTACTAATACGCAGTATTTT.